This TCR beta chain was sequenced for a study of OX40 agonist ivuxolimab in advanced cancers. As for the study in general: Treatment of patients was with ivuxolimab, an agonistic anti-OX40 (CD134) antibody. Three dose-escalation patients had partial responses: one with hepatocellular carcinoma and two with cutaneous melanoma.

Of note for this clone: The antigen is not known.

V lost 6 bases, J lost 10 bases, and 22 bases lay in between. The CDR3 has 15 residues. Germline V lookup: CDR1 MDHEN, CDR2 SYDVKM. Study-level results: There were, on average, more expanded clones in CD8+ T cells than in CD4+. Expanded peripheral T cells had an undetermined antigen specificity.

TCRdb's table, derived via immunoSEQ multiplex PCR, lists solely in-frame clones and lacks some. The sample has 36,000 or so clones; about 81% are singletons. The receptor was isolated from an adult with an advanced solid tumor such as melanoma, head and neck, liver or kidney cancer. The chain has TRBV28 and TRBJ2-1, with D perhaps matching TRBD2 (6 bases). Sequenced here: CD4+ or CD8+ T cells sorted from blood, sampled in a trial of the OX40 agonist ivuxolimab. The CDR3 bases are TGTGCCAGCAGATCCGGACGCGGGGATTCTTTGGAGCAGTTCTTC. Its protein product is CASRSGRGDSLEQFF.